The entry below describes one T cell receptor beta chain. Its antigen is undetermined. The sample originates from a study of T-cell memory formation after mild COVID-19. Background on the study: TCR clusters were largely donor specific.

TCRdb ran MiXCR on the 5' RACE reads and lists one entry per CDR3 protein. The sample has a few hundred thousand distinct CDR3 sequences, 16% seen once. Overall study results and limits: Of the contracting clones, CD4+ ones lay mainly in CM and EM, and CD8+ ones in EMRA.

Germline V gene sequence: CDR1 SGHTA, CDR2 FQGNSA. The CDR3 sequence is 13 residues long. Losses at the gene ends were 6 bases for V and 0 bases for J; bases not matched to a gene: 1. The chain joins TRBV7-2 to TRBJ1-1, with 7 bases that match TRBD1. The TCR comes from a man between 18 and 35 years old who had mild COVID-19 (a few samples of this study predate the infection). Cell type and time point are not known. Sequenced input: PBMCs or a T cell subset sorted from them (not recorded which). This CDR3 reads CASRGQLNTEAFF. Here the CDR3 DNA reads TGTGCCAGCAGGGGACAGCTGAACACTGAAGCTTTCTTT. Drawing the rest from reference TRBV7-2 and TRBJ1-1, the complete variable domain is GAGVSQSPSNKVTEKGKDVELRCDPISGHTALYWYRQSLGQGLEFLIYFQGNSAPDKSGLPSDRFSAERTGGSVSTLTIQRTQQEDSAVYLCASRGQLNTEAFFGQGTRLTVV.